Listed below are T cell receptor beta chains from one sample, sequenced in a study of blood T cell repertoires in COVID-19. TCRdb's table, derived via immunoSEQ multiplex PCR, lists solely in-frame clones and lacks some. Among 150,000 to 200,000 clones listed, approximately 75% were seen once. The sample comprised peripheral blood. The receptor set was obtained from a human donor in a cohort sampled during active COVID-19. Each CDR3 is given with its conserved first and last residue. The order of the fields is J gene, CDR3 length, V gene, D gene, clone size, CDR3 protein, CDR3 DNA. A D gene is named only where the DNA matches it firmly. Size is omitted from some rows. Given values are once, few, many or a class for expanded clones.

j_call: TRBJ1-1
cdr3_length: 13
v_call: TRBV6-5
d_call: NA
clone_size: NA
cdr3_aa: CASSLTANTEAFF
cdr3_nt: TGTGCCAGCAGTCTGACAGCCAACACTGAAGCTTTCTTT

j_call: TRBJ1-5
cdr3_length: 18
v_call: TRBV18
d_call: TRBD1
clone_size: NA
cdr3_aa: CASSPPGQGGVGNQPQHF
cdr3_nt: TGTGCCAGCTCACCCCCGGGACAGGGGGGTGTCGGCAATCAGCCCCAGCATTTT

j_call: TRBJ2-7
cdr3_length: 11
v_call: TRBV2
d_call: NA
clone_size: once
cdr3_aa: CASSEGLEQYF
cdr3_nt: TGTGCCAGCAGTGAAGGTTTAGAGCAGTACTTC

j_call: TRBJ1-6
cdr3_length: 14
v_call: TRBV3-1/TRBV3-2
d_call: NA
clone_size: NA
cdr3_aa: CASSQGQDNSPLHF
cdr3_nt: TGTGCCAGCAGCCAGGGGCAGGATAATTCACCCCTCCACTTT

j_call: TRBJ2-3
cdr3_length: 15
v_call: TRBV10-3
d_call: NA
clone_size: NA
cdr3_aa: CAISPTGTSTDTQYF
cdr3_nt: TGTGCCATCAGTCCGACAGGGACTAGCACAGATACGCAGTATTTT

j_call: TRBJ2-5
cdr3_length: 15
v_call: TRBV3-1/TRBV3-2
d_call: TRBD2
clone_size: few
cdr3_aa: CASSPGGAGGETQYF
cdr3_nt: TGTGCCAGCAGCCCGGGCGGAGCGGGGGGCGAGACCCAGTACTTC

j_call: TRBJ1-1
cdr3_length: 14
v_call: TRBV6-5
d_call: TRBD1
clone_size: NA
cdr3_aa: CASSRGQGNTEAFF
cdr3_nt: TGTGCCAGCAGCAGGGGACAGGGGAACACTGAAGCTTTCTTT

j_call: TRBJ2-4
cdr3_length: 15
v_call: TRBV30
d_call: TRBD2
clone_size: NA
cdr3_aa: CAWRGAGGPGNIQYF
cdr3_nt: TGTGCCTGGAGGGGAGCGGGAGGCCCGGGGAACATTCAGTACTTC

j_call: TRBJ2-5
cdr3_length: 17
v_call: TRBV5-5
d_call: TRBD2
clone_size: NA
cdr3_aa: CASSLAWTSGFQETQYF
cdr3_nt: TGTGCCAGCAGCTTGGCCTGGACTAGCGGGTTCCAAGAGACCCAGTACTTC

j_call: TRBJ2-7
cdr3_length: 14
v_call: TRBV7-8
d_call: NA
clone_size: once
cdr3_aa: CASSLVRGFYEQYF
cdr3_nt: TGTGCCAGCAGCTTAGTCCGGGGGTTCTACGAGCAGTACTTC

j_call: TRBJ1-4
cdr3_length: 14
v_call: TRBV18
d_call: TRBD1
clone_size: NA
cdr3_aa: CASSPPQGREKLFF
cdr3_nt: TGTGCCAGCTCACCACCACAGGGGAGAGAAAAACTGTTTTTT

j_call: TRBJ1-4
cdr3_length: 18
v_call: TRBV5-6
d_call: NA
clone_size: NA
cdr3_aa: CASSSMVGARGANEKLFF
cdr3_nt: TGTGCCAGCAGCTCGATGGTGGGGGCCCGGGGAGCTAATGAAAAACTGTTTTTT

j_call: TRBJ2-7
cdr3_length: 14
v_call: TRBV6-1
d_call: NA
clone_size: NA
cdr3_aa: CASSEIVSSYEQYF
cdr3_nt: TGTGCCAGCAGTGAGATTGTTAGCTCCTACGAGCAGTACTTC

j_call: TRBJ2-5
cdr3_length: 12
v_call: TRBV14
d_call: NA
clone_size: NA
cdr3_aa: CASGPFQETQYF
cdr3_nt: TGTGCCAGCGGGCCTTTCCAAGAGACCCAGTACTTC

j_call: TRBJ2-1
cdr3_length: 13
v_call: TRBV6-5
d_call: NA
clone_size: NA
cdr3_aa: CASSYSADLEKFF
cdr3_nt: TGTGCCAGCAGTTACTCCGCGGATCTCGAGAAGTTCTTC

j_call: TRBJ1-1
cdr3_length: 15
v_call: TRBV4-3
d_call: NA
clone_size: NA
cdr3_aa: CASSQDQKTRTEAFF
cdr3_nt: TGCGCCAGCAGCCAAGATCAGAAGACAAGAACTGAAGCTTTCTTT

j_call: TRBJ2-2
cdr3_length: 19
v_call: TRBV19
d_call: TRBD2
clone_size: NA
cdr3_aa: CASSIGPAGGSVNTGELFF
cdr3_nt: TGTGCCAGTAGTATAGGGCCAGCGGGAGGCTCAGTGAACACCGGGGAGCTGTTTTTT

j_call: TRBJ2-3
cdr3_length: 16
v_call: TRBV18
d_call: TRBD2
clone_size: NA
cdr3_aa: CASSPPGLALDDTQYF
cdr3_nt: TGTGCCAGCTCACCTCCGGGACTAGCCCTAGATGATACGCAGTATTTT

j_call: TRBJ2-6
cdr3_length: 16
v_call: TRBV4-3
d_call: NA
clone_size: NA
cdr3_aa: CASSEGSFSGANVLTF
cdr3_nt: TGCGCCAGCAGCGAGGGATCCTTCTCTGGGGCCAACGTCCTGACTTTC

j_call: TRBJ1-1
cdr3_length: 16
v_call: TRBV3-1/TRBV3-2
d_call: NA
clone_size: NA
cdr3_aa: CASSQDLAGADTEAFF
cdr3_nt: TGTGCCAGCAGCCAAGATCTAGCAGGGGCGGACACTGAAGCTTTCTTT

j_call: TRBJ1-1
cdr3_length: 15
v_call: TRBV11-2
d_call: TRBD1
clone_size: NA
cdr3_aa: CASSPPRGRNTEAFF
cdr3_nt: TGTGCCAGCAGCCCACCCAGGGGGCGGAACACTGAAGCTTTCTTT

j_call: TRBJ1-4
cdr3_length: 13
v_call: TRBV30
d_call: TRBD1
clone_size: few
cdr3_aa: CAWLDREKEKLFF
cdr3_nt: TGTGCCTGGCTGGACAGGGAAAAGGAAAAACTGTTTTTT

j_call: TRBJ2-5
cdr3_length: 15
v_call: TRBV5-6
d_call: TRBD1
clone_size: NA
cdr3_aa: CASSLTTGGKETQYF
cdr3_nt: TGTGCCAGCAGCCTTACGACAGGGGGTAAAGAGACCCAGTACTTC